This entry lists 7 T cell receptor beta chains sequenced from one sample in a study of CD8 T cells in Susac syndrome (dated by TCRdb to the late 2010s). The library relied on the immunoSEQ multiplex PCR assay. RNA was extracted with the RNeasy kit and 0.5 to 1 ug was reverse transcribed using random hexamers. Using fastp at Q25 and MiXCR, TCRdb reprocessed the public reads and kept productive beta chains. Identical CDR3 proteins give one entry, which carries the most common genes and DNA. This sample has about 290,000 distinct CDR3 sequences in its table, and around 91% of those were observed once. The ten largest clones add up to around 0.18% of the sample. Sequencing was performed on CD8+ T cells from PBMCs. All receptors derive from a human donor with multiple sclerosis.

This chain joins TRBV27 and TRBJ1-6; unclear D gene. V was trimmed by 2 bases and J by 0 bases, leaving 8 bases between them. Germline assignment: CDR1 MNHEY and CDR2 SMNVEV (reference sequence). The CDR3 covers 16 residues. Written as DNA, the CDR3 is TGTGCCAGCAGTTTAGGTTACAGCTCCTATAATTCACCCCTCCACTTT. Protein: CASSLGYSSYNSPLHF.

V gene TRBV7-9 combines with J gene TRBJ2-3; the D is unclear. The ends were cut back, 4 bases at V and 4 bases at J, with 9 bases in the middle. Per the germline V gene, CDR1 is SEHNR and CDR2 is FQNEAQ (reference sequence). This CDR3 has 13 residues. CDR3 loop: CASSSALADTQYF. The DNA of the CDR3 is TGTGCCAGCAGCTCCGCTTTGGCAGATACGCAGTATTTT.

V usage is TRBV10-3 and J usage is TRBJ2-2; 7 bases match TRBD2. CDR1 is ENHRY and CDR2 is SYGVKD in the germline V gene. The V segment lost 6 bases and the J segment 3 bases; nucleotides outside the gene matches: 4. The CDR3 runs 14 residues. CDR3 sequence reads: CAISRGGDTGELFF. The DNA of the CDR3 is TGTGCCATCAGCCGGGGAGGGGACACCGGGGAGCTGTTTTTT.

This chain uses TRBV10-3 with TRBJ1-5; D might be TRBD1 (5 bases). The CDR3 length is 12 residues. V was shortened by 4 bases and J by 11 bases, with 12 bases between the two germline ends. The germline gives CDR1 ENHRY, CDR2 SYGVKD. The CDR3 reads CAISAEEGAQHF. As DNA, the CDR3 is TGTGCCATCAGTGCCGAGGAAGGGGCCCAGCATTTT.

The chain recombines TRBV6-6 with TRBJ2-7; D not certain. This CDR3 contains 14 residues. Germline V lookup: CDR1 MNHNY, CDR2 SVGAGI (reference sequence). The V end was cut by 0 bases, the J end by 3 bases, with 9 bases between. For the CDR3, the DNA is TGTGCCAGCAGTTACTCGACGCTGAGCTACGAGCAGTACTTC. Encoded protein: CASSYSTLSYEQYF.

J is TRBJ2-7 and V is TRBV7-9; maybe TRBD1 (5 bases). Trimming took 2 bases from V and 4 from J, leaving 9 bases between them. This CDR3 comprises 13 residues. The germline gives CDR1 SEHNR, CDR2 FQNEAQ (reference sequence). In DNA, the CDR3 is TGTGCCAGCAGCTTACAGGGTCTTTACGAGCAGTACTTC. Its protein is CASSLQGLYEQYF. Looking up the rest from reference TRBV7-9 and TRBJ2-7 gives the full variable domain: DTGVSQNPRHKITKRGQNVTFRCDPISEHNRLYWYRQTLGQGPEFLTYFQNEAQLEKSRLLSDRFSAERPKGSFSTLEIQRTEQGDSAMYLCASSLQGLYEQYFGPGTRLTVT.

This clonotype was observed a single time. This chain links TRBV5-1 with TRBJ2-1; no reliable D call. Germline lookup yields CDR1 SGHRS and CDR2 YFSETQ. The CDR3 runs to 12 residues. Trimming took off 0 bases at V and 13 bases at J, with 11 bases between the two ends. The CDR3 loop reads CASSLEGVIQFF. The CDR3 region has the DNA TGCGCCAGCAGCTTGGAGGGCGTGATCCAGTTCTTC.